These T cell receptor beta chains were read from a single sample in a study of T cell responses to AZD1222 COVID-19 vaccine. Only in-frame clones appear in the TCRdb table, and some are missing; sequencing was by immunoSEQ multiplex PCR. This sample yields around 150,000 clones, of which under 95% are seen a single time; roughly 4.6% belongs to the top ten. The starting material was peripheral blood, obtained on day 0 of AZD1222 vaccination. These receptors were obtained from an adult in good health. Both conserved end residues are part of each CDR3. Fields, in order: clone size, V gene, D gene, J gene, CDR3 DNA, CDR3 protein. D genes are given only for firm matches. A clone size is listed for some rows: how often the clone was seen (once, few, many), or a class if it is expanded.

clone_size: .
v_call: TRBV19
d_call: TRBD1
j_call: TRBJ1-2
cdr3_nt: TGTGCCAGTAGCATGGACAGGGGAAACTATGGCTACACCTTC
cdr3_aa: CASSMDRGNYGYTF

clone_size: few
v_call: TRBV7-9
d_call: TRBD2
j_call: TRBJ2-5
cdr3_nt: TGTGCCAGCAGCTTAGCGCGGGGGAGGGAGACCCAGTACTTC
cdr3_aa: CASSLARGRETQYF

clone_size: .
v_call: TRBV10-3
d_call: TRBD1
j_call: TRBJ2-1
cdr3_nt: TGTGCCATCGGCTGGACAGGGCCCAATGAGCAGTTCTTC
cdr3_aa: CAIGWTGPNEQFF

clone_size: .
v_call: TRBV7-9
d_call: .
j_call: TRBJ1-1
cdr3_nt: TGTGCCAGCAGCTTAAGCGACAAAAAGATCACTGAAGCTTTCTTT
cdr3_aa: CASSLSDKKITEAFF

clone_size: .
v_call: TRBV27
d_call: .
j_call: TRBJ2-3
cdr3_nt: TGTGCCAGCAGTCCCGTCCTGACAGATACGCAGTATTTT
cdr3_aa: CASSPVLTDTQYF

clone_size: .
v_call: TRBV9
d_call: .
j_call: TRBJ2-2
cdr3_nt: TGTGCCAGCAGCGTAGAAGGAGCTACCGGGGAGCTGTTTTTT
cdr3_aa: CASSVEGATGELFF

clone_size: .
v_call: TRBV30
d_call: .
j_call: TRBJ1-1
cdr3_nt: TGTGCCTGGAGTGTTGGAGGGGTCGCTTTCTTT
cdr3_aa: CAWSVGGVAFF

clone_size: .
v_call: TRBV3-1/TRBV3-2
d_call: TRBD1
j_call: TRBJ2-7
cdr3_nt: TGTGCCAGCAGCCAAGCTTTAGGGACAGGGATTGTGGACGAGCAGTACTTC
cdr3_aa: CASSQALGTGIVDEQYF

clone_size: .
v_call: TRBV3-1/TRBV3-2
d_call: .
j_call: TRBJ2-3
cdr3_nt: TGTGCCAGCAGCCAAACGGGGGCCGCAGATACGCAGTATTTT
cdr3_aa: CASSQTGAADTQYF

clone_size: .
v_call: TRBV4-1
d_call: TRBD2
j_call: TRBJ2-1
cdr3_nt: TGCGCCAGCAGCAATAATCGACTAGCGGTAAGCTCCTACAATGAGCAGTTCTTC
cdr3_aa: CASSNNRLAVSSYNEQFF

clone_size: .
v_call: TRBV10-3
d_call: .
j_call: TRBJ1-1
cdr3_nt: TGTGCCATCAGTGAGTCTGGCAGGACGAACACTGAAGCTTTCTTT
cdr3_aa: CAISESGRTNTEAFF

clone_size: .
v_call: TRBV29-1
d_call: .
j_call: TRBJ2-7
cdr3_nt: TGCAGCGTTGGGTCCAGGAACTCCTACGAGCAGTACTTC
cdr3_aa: CSVGSRNSYEQYF

clone_size: .
v_call: TRBV29-1
d_call: TRBD1
j_call: TRBJ1-4
cdr3_nt: TGCAGTTTCTCCACAGGGGGTATGAGTGAAAAACTGTTTTTT
cdr3_aa: CSFSTGGMSEKLFF

clone_size: .
v_call: TRBV3-1/TRBV3-2
d_call: TRBD1
j_call: TRBJ2-1
cdr3_nt: TGTGCCAGCAGCCATCTGGACAGGGCGGATGAGCAGTTCTTC
cdr3_aa: CASSHLDRADEQFF

clone_size: .
v_call: TRBV28
d_call: .
j_call: TRBJ2-5
cdr3_nt: TGTGCCACCATCAACCCTACGGAGTCGGAGACCCAGTACTTC
cdr3_aa: CATINPTESETQYF

clone_size: .
v_call: TRBV28
d_call: .
j_call: TRBJ2-3
cdr3_nt: TGTGCCAGCAGCTTAGGGAGCACAGATACGCAGTATTTT
cdr3_aa: CASSLGSTDTQYF

clone_size: .
v_call: TRBV5-1
d_call: .
j_call: TRBJ1-1
cdr3_nt: TGCGCCAGCAGCTTGGGATCAGGCGGGGAGACTGAAGCTTTCTTT
cdr3_aa: CASSLGSGGETEAFF

clone_size: .
v_call: TRBV11-2
d_call: .
j_call: TRBJ1-4
cdr3_nt: TGTGCCAGCAGCCCTCTTTGGGATGAAAAACTGTTTTTT
cdr3_aa: CASSPLWDEKLFF

clone_size: .
v_call: TRBV3-1/TRBV3-2
d_call: .
j_call: TRBJ1-5
cdr3_nt: TGTGCCAGCAGCCCACACTATAGCAATCAGCCCCAGCATTTT
cdr3_aa: CASSPHYSNQPQHF

clone_size: .
v_call: TRBV19
d_call: .
j_call: TRBJ1-2
cdr3_nt: TGTGCCAGTAGTATGCTTCGGAATACTAACTATGGCTACACCTTC
cdr3_aa: CASSMLRNTNYGYTF

clone_size: .
v_call: TRBV7-9
d_call: TRBD2
j_call: TRBJ2-1
cdr3_nt: TGTGCCAGCAGCCACGCTAGCGGGAGATTCGATGAGCAGTTCTTC
cdr3_aa: CASSHASGRFDEQFF

clone_size: once
v_call: TRBV7-9
d_call: .
j_call: TRBJ1-5
cdr3_nt: TGTGCCTCCCTGGGGCGCGATCAGCCCCAGCATTTT
cdr3_aa: CASLGRDQPQHF

clone_size: .
v_call: TRBV19
d_call: TRBD2
j_call: TRBJ2-1
cdr3_nt: TGTGCCAGTAGTATCGTGGCTAGCGGGATGCGATACAATGAGCAGTTCTTC
cdr3_aa: CASSIVASGMRYNEQFF

clone_size: .
v_call: TRBV4-3
d_call: .
j_call: TRBJ2-2
cdr3_nt: TGCGCCAGCAGCCAAGTGGGCGGGAACACCGGGGAGCTGTTTTTT
cdr3_aa: CASSQVGGNTGELFF

clone_size: .
v_call: TRBV19
d_call: TRBD1
j_call: TRBJ2-7
cdr3_nt: TGTGCCACAACAACAGGGGGGAACTACGAGCAGTACTTC
cdr3_aa: CATTTGGNYEQYF

clone_size: .
v_call: TRBV19
d_call: TRBD2
j_call: TRBJ2-1
cdr3_nt: TGTGCCAGTAGTACTTTTCAGGGACTAGCGGGAGGGCCGTCGGTTGGACGCTCCTACAATGAGCAGTTCTTC
cdr3_aa: CASSTFQGLAGGPSVGRSYNEQFF

clone_size: .
v_call: TRBV6-5
d_call: TRBD1
j_call: TRBJ2-7
cdr3_nt: TGTGCCAGCAGTTATGGACAGGGGACCTACGAGCAGTACTTC
cdr3_aa: CASSYGQGTYEQYF

clone_size: .
v_call: TRBV19
d_call: .
j_call: TRBJ2-7
cdr3_nt: TGTGCCAGTAGTATAAACAGTCCGGGCGAGCAGTACTTC
cdr3_aa: CASSINSPGEQYF

clone_size: once
v_call: TRBV3-1/TRBV3-2
d_call: .
j_call: TRBJ2-2
cdr3_nt: TGTGCCAGCAGCCAAGACGAGGTTGGTGGGGAGCTGTTTTTT
cdr3_aa: CASSQDEVGGELFF

clone_size: .
v_call: TRBV5-6
d_call: TRBD2
j_call: TRBJ2-4
cdr3_nt: TGTGCCAGCAGCTTCCCCGGCGGGAGCGGAAACATTCAGTACTTC
cdr3_aa: CASSFPGGSGNIQYF

clone_size: .
v_call: TRBV19
d_call: TRBD2
j_call: TRBJ2-1
cdr3_nt: TGTGCCAGTAGTCAAACTAGCGGGGCATTGAATGAGCAGTTCTTC
cdr3_aa: CASSQTSGALNEQFF